Sequencing of this TCR beta chain was carried out in a study of TET2 disruption in CD19-targeted CAR T cells (dated by TCRdb to the late 2010s). About the investigation overall: The number of samples was determined by the original clinical trial design and by which samples were available, and no additional inclusion criteria were applied.

The paper as a whole reports these results and caveats: Conclusions about the CAR T cells of the patient were based on extensive analysis of a single subject.

The CDR3 numbers 15 residues from cysteine through phenylalanine. The DNA shown is the part of the CDR3 that was read: 36 bases, in frame from base 1. Based on the germline V gene, the CDR1 and CDR2 sequences are SGDLS and YYNGEE. At the junction V is shortened by 0 bases and J by 0 bases, with 7 bases in between. The sample's treatment or condition, from its label and the paper: autologous CTL019 cells: CD19 CAR with 4-1BB and CD3 zeta domains. TCR zeta and 4-1BB costimulatory signaling domains were incorporated into the CD19 CAR. T cells for CTL019 manufacturing were collected from peripheral blood by leukapheresis. The DNeasy Blood and Tissue Kit was used to extract genomic DNA from pre-infusion T cells, peripheral blood, or sorted post-infusion T cells. Deep sequencing of the TCR beta chain was done using the immunoSEQ assay. As for the original processing: Clonotype frequencies were computed using only productive TCR beta rearrangements. The immuneACCESS repertoire file appears here via TCRdb, limited to in-frame rearrangements. These files lack a portion of the clones; in checked studies, under half of the deficit traces to unresolved V genes, and the cause of the others is not known. V, J and clone size were drawn from that table, and D and trimming were deduced from the DNA. The record for this sample contains roughly 26,000 clones. Together, the top ten hold less than 2% of the sample.

Details on this clone: Its antigen remains undetermined. The DNA ends 3 residues before the CDR3 does, and the rest of the CDR3 is filled in from the germline J gene.

This sequence originates from a man between 65 and 80 years old with chronic lymphocytic leukemia. This chain is built from TRBV9 and TRBJ1-3, with no confident D gene call. Sequencing was performed on CD8- CAR+ T cells sorted from cultured blood T cells, taken for CD19 CAR T cell therapy. This sample's cell subset or site label indicates: CD8-negative CAR-positive T cells from the infusion product. The CDR3 loop reads CASSVAHFSGNTIYF. The sequenced CDR3 bases are TGTGCCAGCAGCGTAGCACATTTCTCTGGAAACACC. Reference TRBV9 and TRBJ1-3 genes cover what lies past the CDR3, so the full variable domain is DSGVTQTPKHLITATGQRVTLRCSPRSGDLSVYWYQQSLDQGLQFLIQYYNGEERAKGNILERFSAQQFPDLHSELNLSSLELGDSALYFCASSVAHFSGNTIYFGEGSWLTVV.